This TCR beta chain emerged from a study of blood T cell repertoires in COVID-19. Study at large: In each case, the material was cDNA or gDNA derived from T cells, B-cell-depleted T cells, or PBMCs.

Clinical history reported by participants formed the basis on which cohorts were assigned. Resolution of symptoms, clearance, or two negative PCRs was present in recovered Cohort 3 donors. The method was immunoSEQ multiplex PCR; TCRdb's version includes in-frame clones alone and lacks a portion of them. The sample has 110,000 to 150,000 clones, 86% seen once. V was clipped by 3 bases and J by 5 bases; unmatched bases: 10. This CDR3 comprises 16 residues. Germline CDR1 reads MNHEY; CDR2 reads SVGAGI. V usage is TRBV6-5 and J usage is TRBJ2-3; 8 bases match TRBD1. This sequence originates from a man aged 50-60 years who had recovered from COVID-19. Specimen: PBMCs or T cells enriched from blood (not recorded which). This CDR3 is CASSYSVDRVIDTQYF. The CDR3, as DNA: TGTGCCAGCAGTTATTCAGTGGACAGGGTAATAGATACGCAGTATTTT.